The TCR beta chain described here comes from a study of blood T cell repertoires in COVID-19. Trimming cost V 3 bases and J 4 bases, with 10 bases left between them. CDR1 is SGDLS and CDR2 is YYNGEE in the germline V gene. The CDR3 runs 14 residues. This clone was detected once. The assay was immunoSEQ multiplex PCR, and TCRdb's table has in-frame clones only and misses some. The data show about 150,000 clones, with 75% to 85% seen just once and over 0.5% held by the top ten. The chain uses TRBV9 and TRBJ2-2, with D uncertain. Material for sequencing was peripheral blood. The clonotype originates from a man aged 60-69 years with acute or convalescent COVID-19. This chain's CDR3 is CASSGVHGTGELFF. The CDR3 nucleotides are TGTGCCAGCAGCGGCGTCCACGGCACCGGGGAGCTGTTTTTT.